Each of the 23 T cell receptor beta chains below was sequenced from the same sample in a study of brain T cells in children with intractable seizures. The protocol was immunoSEQ multiplex PCR, while the TCRdb copy is restricted to in-frame clones and leaves out a portion. The sample has about 320,000 clones; roughly 92% are singletons. The time point was: blood from clinic visit 5 months post-surgery; TSC patient then seizure free. Specimen: peripheral blood, collected around 5 months after surgery. The receptors stem from a boy under three years old with tuberous sclerosis and intractable seizures.

The gene calls are TRBV18 and TRBJ2-5; TRBD2 aligns across 8 bases. The junction had 9 bases not matched to a gene; V was cut back by 2 bases and J by 4 bases. Germline-derived CDR1 and CDR2 are KGHSH and LQKENI. The CDR3 runs 16 residues. CDR3 region: CASSPTLTGRAETQYF. The CDR3 DNA reads TGTGCCAGCTCACCAACTCTTACCGGGAGGGCAGAGACCCAGTACTTC.

The chain joins TRBV5-1 to TRBJ1-1; D remains unclear. Trimming took off 3 bases at V and 1 base at J, with 10 bases between the two ends. This CDR3 comprises 14 residues. Per germline, CDR1 SGHRS and CDR2 YFSETQ. CDR3 nucleotides: TGCGCCAGCAGCTCCCTGGCGGGGAACACTGAAGCTTTCTTT. This gives the protein CASSSLAGNTEAFF.

V gene TRBV19 combines with J gene TRBJ2-7, with 11 bases lining up with TRBD1. V lost 8 bases, J lost 2 bases, and 8 bases stayed unmatched. Germline V gives CDR1 LNHDA, CDR2 SQIVND (reference sequence). CDR3 length equals 15 residues. The CDR3 loop reads CASSIRDRGTYEQYF. The CDR3 region has the DNA TGTGCCAGTTCCATCCGGGACAGGGGGACCTACGAGCAGTACTTC.

The chain carries TRBV21-1 and TRBJ1-4; whether TRBD1, the table's D call, matches the DNA was not checked. TRBV21-1 is classified as a pseudogene. CDR3 length equals 15 residues. Written as DNA, the CDR3 is TGTGCCAGCAGCAAAGTCTGCCAGGGTAGCGAAAAACTGTTTTTT. This gives the protein CASSKVCQGSEKLFF.

This rearrangement joins TRBV27 to TRBJ2-3, with D hard to call. V lost 6 bases and J lost 0, with 13 bases in between. The V gene's germline CDR1 is MNHEY and CDR2 SMNVEV (reference sequence). The CDR3 is made up of 15 amino acids. The CDR3 protein is CASRLISSSTDTQYF. The CDR3 nucleotides are TGTGCCAGCAGACTTATTAGCTCTAGCACAGATACGCAGTATTTT.

V and J are TRBV12-3 or TRBV12-4 and TRBJ1-1; D ambiguous. The CDR3 extends over 12 amino acids. Trimming cost V 1 base and J 6 bases, with 6 bases left between them. The CDR3 sequence is CASSLGFAEAFF. CDR3 DNA: TGTGCCAGCAGTTTAGGTTTCGCTGAAGCTTTCTTT.

The rearrangement joins TRBV30 to TRBJ1-2; no reliable D call. The V gene's germline CDR1 is GTSNPN and CDR2 SVGIG (reference sequence). This CDR3 has 14 residues. The ends were cut back, 5 bases at V and 1 base at J, with 14 bases in the middle. CDR3 in DNA: TGTGCCTGGGCCGGCCCCATTAATAACTATGGCTACACCTTC. This sequence encodes CAWAGPINNYGYTF. Looking up the rest from reference TRBV30 and TRBJ1-2 gives the full variable domain: SQTIHQWPATLVQPVGSPLSLECTVEGTSNPNLYWYRQAAGRGLQLLFYSVGIGQISSEVPQNLSASRPQDRQFILSSKKLLLSDSGFYLCAWAGPINNYGYTFGSGTRLTVV.

About this clone: Other DNA sequences in the sample encode the same CDR3. This chain joins TRBV5-1 and TRBJ2-5; D unresolved. The CDR3 is 12 residues long. Germline assignment: CDR1 SGHRS and CDR2 YFSETQ. Trimming shortened V by 4 bases and J by 3 bases, and 7 bases separated the two germline ends. Here the CDR3 reads CASSVGEETQYF. For the CDR3, the DNA is TGCGCCAGCAGCGTTGGGGAAGAGACCCAGTACTTC.

The genes are TRBV24-1 and TRBJ2-5; 10 nucleotides align to TRBD1. J gave up 5 bases and V 9 bases, and 8 bases lay outside the gene matches. This CDR3 spans 14 amino acids. From germline, CDR1 is KGHDR and CDR2 SFDVKD. The CDR3 sequence is CATGGTGQGETQYF. In nucleotides, the CDR3 is TGTGCCACCGGAGGAACGGGACAGGGGGAGACCCAGTACTTC.

V and J are TRBV9 and TRBJ1-3; no firm D call. CDR1 is SGDLS and CDR2 is YYNGEE in the germline V gene. The length of the CDR3 is 16 residues. V was trimmed by 4 bases and J by 1 base, leaving 15 bases between them. CDR3: CASSPQIYGSGNTIYF. The CDR3 DNA reads as TGTGCCAGCAGCCCACAGATTTACGGGTCTGGAAACACCATATATTTT.

The chain carries TRBV30 and TRBJ1-1, with 7 nucleotides matching TRBD1. The V gene end was trimmed by 6 bases and the J gene end by 0 bases; junction bases not matched to a gene: 7. This CDR3 spans 14 amino acids. Germline assignment: CDR1 GTSNPN and CDR2 SVGIG (reference sequence). In nucleotides, the CDR3 is TGTGCCTGTCAACCGGGACAGATGAACACTGAAGCTTTCTTT. Translating it yields CACQPGQMNTEAFF.

The chain links TRBV9 to TRBJ1-5; possible D gene TRBD1, 5 bases. The germline gives CDR1 SGDLS, CDR2 YYNGEE. CDR3 length: 13 residues. V gave up 0 bases and J gave up 7 bases, with 8 bases separating them. The CDR3 is CASSVGGGQPQHF. As DNA, the CDR3 is TGTGCCAGCAGCGTAGGGGGCGGGCAGCCCCAGCATTTT. The variable domain in full, completed from reference TRBV9 and TRBJ1-5, reads DSGVTQTPKHLITATGQRVTLRCSPRSGDLSVYWYQQSLDQGLQFLIQYYNGEERAKGNILERFSAQQFPDLHSELNLSSLELGDSALYFCASSVGGGQPQHFGDGTRLSIL.

The gene calls are TRBV28 and TRBJ1-6; no firm D call. Germline CDR1 is MDHEN and CDR2 is SYDVKM. This CDR3 has 12 amino acids. V lost 6 bases, J lost 5 bases, and 5 bases lay in between. CDR3 amino acids: CASRVNNSPLHF. The CDR3 DNA follows: TGTGCCAGCAGAGTGAATAATTCACCCCTCCACTTT.

The chain has TRBV11-2 and TRBJ2-3; 7 nucleotides agree with TRBD1. Trimming at V came to 1 base and at J to 2 bases, leaving 3 bases not matched to a gene. This CDR3 is 15 amino acids long. Germline assignment: CDR1 SGHAT and CDR2 FQNNGV. CDR3 loop: CASSLADRDTDTQYF. The DNA for the CDR3 is TGTGCCAGCAGCTTAGCTGACAGGGACACAGATACGCAGTATTTT.

This rearrangement joins TRBV3-1 (or the pseudogene TRBV3-2) to TRBJ2-5; D gene unclear. The germline V and J ends were trimmed by 1 base and 5 bases, with 17 bases remaining between them. The CDR3 has 16 residues. Germline V gene lookup returns CDR1 LGHDT and CDR2 YNNKEL (reference sequence). CDR3 sequence: CASSQVGRVHGETQYF. The CDR3 nucleotides read TGTGCCAGCAGCCAAGTTGGTCGTGTACACGGGGAGACCCAGTACTTC.

The rearrangement uses TRBV7-6 and TRBJ2-7; TRBD2 agrees at 11 bases. With 1 base clipped from V and 3 bases from J, the junction kept 14 bases outside the gene matches. In germline, CDR1 is SGHVS, CDR2 FNYEAQ. The CDR3 sequence is 19 residues long. In DNA, the CDR3 is TGTGCCAGCAGCTTAGATTCACTAGCGGGGGCCTCGCCCAACTACGAGCAGTACTTC. This gives the protein CASSLDSLAGASPNYEQYF.

The genes are TRBV4-1 and TRBJ2-5, with D perhaps TRBD2 (6 bases). The CDR3 totals 14 residues. The germline V gene has CDR1 MGHRA and CDR2 YSYEKL. V gave up 0 bases and J gave up 2 bases, with 7 bases separating them. The CDR3 spells CASSQDGRQETQYF. For the CDR3, the DNA is TGCGCCAGCAGCCAAGACGGGAGACAAGAGACCCAGTACTTC.

The chain carries TRBV7-6 and TRBJ2-7, with 7 bases fitting TRBD2. The CDR3 totals 15 residues. The junction had 7 bases not matched to a gene; V was cut back by 5 bases and J by 0 bases. In germline, CDR1 is SGHVS, CDR2 FNYEAQ. CDR3 DNA sequence: TGTGCCAGCAGCCCGAGAGGCGGGAGCTCCTACGAGCAGTACTTC. Protein: CASSPRGGSSYEQYF.

The chain links TRBV7-9 to TRBJ2-7; 7 bases fit TRBD1. Germline assignment: CDR1 SEHNR and CDR2 FQNEAQ (reference sequence). The CDR3 sequence is 16 residues long. J gave up 1 base and V 7 bases, and 13 bases lay outside the gene matches. Here the CDR3 reads CASTLSGTALSYEQYF. CDR3 DNA sequence: TGTGCCAGCACCCTATCCGGGACAGCTCTGTCCTACGAGCAGTACTTC.

The V and J genes are TRBV2 and TRBJ2-3; D is undetermined. This CDR3 contains 16 residues. V lost 4 bases, J lost 2 bases, and 16 bases lay in between. Germline-derived CDR1 and CDR2 are SNHLY and FYNNEI. CDR3 nucleotides: TGTGCCAGCAGTGGGATCTCGACTCCCAACACAGATACGCAGTATTTT. It translates to CASSGISTPNTDTQYF.

This clone occurred once. V gene TRBV5-4 combines with J gene TRBJ2-5, with TRBD2 matching over 7 bases. With 10 bases clipped from V and 2 bases from J, the junction kept 2 bases outside the gene matches. Germline assignment: CDR1 SGHNT and CDR2 YYREEE (reference sequence). The CDR3 spans 11 residues. CDR3 loop: CAWGGQETQYF. CDR3 nucleotide sequence: TGTGCCTGGGGGGGGCAAGAGACCCAGTACTTC.

This chain joins TRBV6-2 or TRBV6-3 and TRBJ1-2; 9 bases fit TRBD1. The V and J ends lost 3 bases and 4 bases, in that order; junction bases with no gene match: 9. CDR3 length: 16 amino acids. Germline lookup yields CDR1 MNHEY and CDR2 SVGEGT. The CDR3 DNA sequence: TGTGCCAGCAGTTATGAGAGGGGACAGGGTGTCTATGGCTACACCTTC. Protein sequence: CASSYERGQGVYGYTF.

The rearrangement joins TRBV28 to TRBJ2-7; no definite D call. CDR1 and CDR2 from the germline V gene are MDHEN and SYDVKM. V was shortened by 6 bases and J by 3 bases, with 9 bases between the two germline ends. The CDR3 totals 12 residues. This CDR3 reads CASRREDYEQYF. CDR3 DNA sequence: TGTGCCAGCAGACGAGAGGACTACGAGCAGTACTTC.